The T cell receptor beta chain described here comes from a study of regulatory T cells in long-lasting Graves disease. General study results and limits: Accuracy might have suffered from few samples.

Comment on this clonotype: Antigen: not known.

The TCR beta library used iRepertoire HTBI primers with Arm-PCR amplification of CDR3. TCRdb redid the calling of the multiplex PCR reads with MiXCR, one entry per CDR3 protein. The sample yields 350,000 to 550,000 distinct CDR3 sequences, approximately 14% seen once. Time point meaning: newly diagnosed GD, antithyroid drugs for less than 3 months. With RNA extracted from PBMCs as input, the TCR library was made. V gave up 3 bases and J gave up 3 bases, with 9 bases separating them. The germline CDR1 and CDR2 sequences are SEHNR and FQNEAQ (reference sequence). This CDR3 is built from 13 residues. These records were also assigned to another study, of T cells in Graves' hyperthyroidism and ophthalmopathy. That source adds: Recently diagnosed hyperthyroidism of less than 2 months' duration affected patients aged 18 to 65. During a first-round RT-PCR of the TCR CDR3, the HTBI primer set was used.

The sample consisted of peripheral blood mononuclear cells (PBMCs), taken at new diagnosis, from a patient treated with antithyroid drugs. The TCR comes from a woman in her forties or fifties with Graves disease. V is TRBV7-9 and J is TRBJ2-7; perhaps TRBD1 as D (5 bases). In DNA, the CDR3 is TGTGCCAGCAGCTTTCACCAGGGCTACGAGCAGTACTTC. Translated, it gives CASSFHQGYEQYF.